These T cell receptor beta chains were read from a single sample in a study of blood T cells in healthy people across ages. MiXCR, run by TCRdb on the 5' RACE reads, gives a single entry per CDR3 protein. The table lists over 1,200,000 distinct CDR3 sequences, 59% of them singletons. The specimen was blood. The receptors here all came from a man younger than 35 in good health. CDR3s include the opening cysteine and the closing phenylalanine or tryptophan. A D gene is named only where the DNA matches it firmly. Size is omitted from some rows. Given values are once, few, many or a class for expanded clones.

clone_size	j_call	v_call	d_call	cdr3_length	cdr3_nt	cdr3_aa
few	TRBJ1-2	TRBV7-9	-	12	TGTGCCAGCAGCTTAGCGGATTTTGGCTACACCTTC	CASSLADFGYTF
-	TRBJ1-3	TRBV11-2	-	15	TGTGCCAGCAGCTTAGATACCAGGGCTGGAAACACCATATATTTT	CASSLDTRAGNTIYF
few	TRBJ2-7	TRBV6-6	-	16	TGTGCCAGCAGTTACTCGTTGGGGGGCTCCCTCTACGAGCAGTACTTC	CASSYSLGGSLYEQYF
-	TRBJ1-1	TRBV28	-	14	TGTGCCAGCAGTTTCGGGGAGACCCACACTGAAGCTTTCTTT	CASSFGETHTEAFF
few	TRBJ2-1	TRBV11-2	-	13	TGTGCCAGCAGCTTAGGGGCTAGCAATGAGCAGTTCTTC	CASSLGASNEQFF
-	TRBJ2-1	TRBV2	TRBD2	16	TGTGCCAGCAGGAGGACTAGCGGGAATATGGGCGATGAGCAGTTCTTC	CASRRTSGNMGDEQFF
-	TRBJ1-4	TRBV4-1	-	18	TGCGCCAGCAGTCAAGGATGGGATCGACAGGCAACTAATGAAAAACTGTTTTTT	CASSQGWDRQATNEKLFF
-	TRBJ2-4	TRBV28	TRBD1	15	TGTGCCAGCAGTGGACAGGGGGCTGCCAAAAACATTCAGTACTTC	CASSGQGAAKNIQYF
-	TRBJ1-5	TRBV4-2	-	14	TGTGCCAGCAGCCATCAGGAGCACAATCAGCCCCAGCATTTT	CASSHQEHNQPQHF
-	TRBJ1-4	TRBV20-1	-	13	TGCAGTGCTAGCACGGGGCGGAATGAAAAACTGTTTTTT	CSASTGRNEKLFF
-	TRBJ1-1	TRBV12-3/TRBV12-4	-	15	TGTGCCAGCACCCCTCTGCCTGGGGGGCTAACTGAAGCTTTCTTT	CASTPLPGGLTEAFF
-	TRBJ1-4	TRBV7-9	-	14	TGTGCCAGCAGCCTCCCGACGACGGATGAAAAACTGTTTTTT	CASSLPTTDEKLFF
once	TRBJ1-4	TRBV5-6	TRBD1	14	TGTGCCAGCAGCACGGGGACAGCGAATGAAAAACTGTTTTTT	CASSTGTANEKLFF
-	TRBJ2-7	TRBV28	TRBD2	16	TGTGCCAGCAGTTCTCAGCGGGAGGGCCGTTATAATGAGCAGTACTTC	CASSSQREGRYNEQYF
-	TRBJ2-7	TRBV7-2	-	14	TGTGCCAGCAGCTTAGCTACAGCAAACTACGAGCAGTACTTC	CASSLATANYEQYF
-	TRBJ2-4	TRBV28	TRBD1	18	TGTGCCAGCAGTCGGCTATGGGGACAGGGGAGAGTGGAAAACATTCAGTACTTC	CASSRLWGQGRVENIQYF
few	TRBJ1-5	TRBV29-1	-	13	TGCAGCGCCGGCGGACAGTCTGGTCAGCCCCAGCATTTT	CSAGGQSGQPQHF
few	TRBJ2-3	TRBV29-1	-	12	TGCAGCGCCCTGACAGGAGCAGATACGCAGTATTTT	CSALTGADTQYF
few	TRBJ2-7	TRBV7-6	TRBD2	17	TGTGCCAGCAGCTTAGCCCCGGGTAGCGGGGCCTCCTACGAGCAGTACTTC	CASSLAPGSGASYEQYF
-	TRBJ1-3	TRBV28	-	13	TGTGCCAGCAGGGTTTCCACTGGAAACACCATATATTTT	CASRVSTGNTIYF
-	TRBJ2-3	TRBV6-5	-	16	TGTGCCAGCAGCCGCGTGGGAGCGGAGATCACAGATACGCAGTATTTT	CASSRVGAEITDTQYF
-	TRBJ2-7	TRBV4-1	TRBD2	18	TGCGCCAGCAGCCAAGCACTAACTAGCGGGAGTAGGTTCTACGAGCAGTACTTC	CASSQALTSGSRFYEQYF
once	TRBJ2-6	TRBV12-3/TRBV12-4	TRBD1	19	TGTGCCAGCAGTCCCGACCCCGGACAGGGGAGCTCTGGGGCCAACGTCCTGACTTTC	CASSPDPGQGSSGANVLTF
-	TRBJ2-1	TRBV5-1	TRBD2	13	TGCGCCAGCAGCCTGACTAGCGGGAGTAAGCAGTTCTTC	CASSLTSGSKQFF
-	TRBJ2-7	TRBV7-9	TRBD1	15	TGTGCCAGCAGCCTCACGACAGGGCAGACCTACGAGCAGTACTTC	CASSLTTGQTYEQYF
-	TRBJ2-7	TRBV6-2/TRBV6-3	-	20	TGTGCCAGCAGTTCCCTCATCGGGACCCCGGACGCGGAGAGCTCCTACGAGCAGTACTTC	CASSSLIGTPDAESSYEQYF
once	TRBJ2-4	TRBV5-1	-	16	TGCGCCAGCAGCCCTCCCCCTCGGGTGCGAACGGACATTCAGTACTTC	CASSPPPRVRTDIQYF
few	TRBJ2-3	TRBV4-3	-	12	TGCGCCAGCAGCCAAGACCGATATACGCAGTATTTT	CASSQDRYTQYF
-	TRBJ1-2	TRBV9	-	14	TGTGCCAGCAGCGTAGGTTCGCGGGGATATGGCTACACCTTC	CASSVGSRGYGYTF
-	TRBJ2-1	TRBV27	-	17	TGTGCCAGCAGTCGTAAACATAGCGACTCGGCCGTGAATGAGCAGTTCTTC	CASSRKHSDSAVNEQFF
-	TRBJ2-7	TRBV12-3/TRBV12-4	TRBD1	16	TGTGCCAGCAGTTTGACCGGGACAGGGAGACTTTACGAACAGTACTTC	CASSLTGTGRLYEQYF
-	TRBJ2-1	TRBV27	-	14	TGTGCCAGCAGTTTATTGGGCCCAAGCAACGAGCAGTTCTTC	CASSLLGPSNEQFF
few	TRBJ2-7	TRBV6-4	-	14	TGTGCCAGCCGCGGACACCATGACCCCTGGGAGCAGTACTTC	CASRGHHDPWEQYF
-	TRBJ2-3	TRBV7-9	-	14	TGTGCCAGCCGATCGGAGGGCAGCACAGATACGCAGTATTTT	CASRSEGSTDTQYF
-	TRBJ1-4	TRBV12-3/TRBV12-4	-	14	TGTGCCAGCAGTTTAGGCTACCGTAATGAAAAACTGTTTTTT	CASSLGYRNEKLFF
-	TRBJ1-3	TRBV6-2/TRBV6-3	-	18	TGTGCCAGCAGTTCCATCGATGGAGGGGTCGTCTCTGGAAACACCATATATTTT	CASSSIDGGVVSGNTIYF
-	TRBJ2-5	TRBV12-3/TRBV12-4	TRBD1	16	TGTGCCAGCAGTTCCTGGGGAGGGACAGGGGTACACGGGCAGTACTTC	CASSSWGGTGVHGQYF
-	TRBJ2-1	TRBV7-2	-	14	TGTGCCAGCAGCTTAGTTGGCAGGGAGACTGAGCAGTTCTTC	CASSLVGRETEQFF
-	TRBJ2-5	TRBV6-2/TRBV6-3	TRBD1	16	TGTGCCAGCAGCCCCGGGACAGGCTTGTACCAAGAGACCCAGTACTTC	CASSPGTGLYQETQYF